The clone carrying this TCR beta chain has a handful of counts. The antigen is not known. The CDR3 contains 12 residues. CDR1 is SGHTA, CDR2 FQGTGA, per germline. The V gene lost 2 bases and the J gene lost 7 bases, with 5 bases spanning the gap. This sample stems from a study of graft-versus-host responses after intestinal transplantation. Whole-study findings and limits: GvH clones detected in recipient marrow included some appearing first in ileum or blood. Peak circulating GvH clone levels tracked with early post-transplant HvG declines.

TCRdb's copy holds only in-frame clones and misses some; the assay was immunoSEQ multiplex PCR. The sample consists of about 39,000 clones, 93% of them appearing once. The material was unstimulated CD8+ T cells sorted from spleen or lymph node cells, obtained before transplant. The chain couples TRBV7-3 to TRBJ2-2; D unresolved. The receptor comes from a human donor who was the organ donor for an intestinal transplant. This CDR3 is CASSLDNGELFF. As DNA, the CDR3 is TGTGCCAGCAGCTTAGATAACGGGGAGCTGTTTTTT.